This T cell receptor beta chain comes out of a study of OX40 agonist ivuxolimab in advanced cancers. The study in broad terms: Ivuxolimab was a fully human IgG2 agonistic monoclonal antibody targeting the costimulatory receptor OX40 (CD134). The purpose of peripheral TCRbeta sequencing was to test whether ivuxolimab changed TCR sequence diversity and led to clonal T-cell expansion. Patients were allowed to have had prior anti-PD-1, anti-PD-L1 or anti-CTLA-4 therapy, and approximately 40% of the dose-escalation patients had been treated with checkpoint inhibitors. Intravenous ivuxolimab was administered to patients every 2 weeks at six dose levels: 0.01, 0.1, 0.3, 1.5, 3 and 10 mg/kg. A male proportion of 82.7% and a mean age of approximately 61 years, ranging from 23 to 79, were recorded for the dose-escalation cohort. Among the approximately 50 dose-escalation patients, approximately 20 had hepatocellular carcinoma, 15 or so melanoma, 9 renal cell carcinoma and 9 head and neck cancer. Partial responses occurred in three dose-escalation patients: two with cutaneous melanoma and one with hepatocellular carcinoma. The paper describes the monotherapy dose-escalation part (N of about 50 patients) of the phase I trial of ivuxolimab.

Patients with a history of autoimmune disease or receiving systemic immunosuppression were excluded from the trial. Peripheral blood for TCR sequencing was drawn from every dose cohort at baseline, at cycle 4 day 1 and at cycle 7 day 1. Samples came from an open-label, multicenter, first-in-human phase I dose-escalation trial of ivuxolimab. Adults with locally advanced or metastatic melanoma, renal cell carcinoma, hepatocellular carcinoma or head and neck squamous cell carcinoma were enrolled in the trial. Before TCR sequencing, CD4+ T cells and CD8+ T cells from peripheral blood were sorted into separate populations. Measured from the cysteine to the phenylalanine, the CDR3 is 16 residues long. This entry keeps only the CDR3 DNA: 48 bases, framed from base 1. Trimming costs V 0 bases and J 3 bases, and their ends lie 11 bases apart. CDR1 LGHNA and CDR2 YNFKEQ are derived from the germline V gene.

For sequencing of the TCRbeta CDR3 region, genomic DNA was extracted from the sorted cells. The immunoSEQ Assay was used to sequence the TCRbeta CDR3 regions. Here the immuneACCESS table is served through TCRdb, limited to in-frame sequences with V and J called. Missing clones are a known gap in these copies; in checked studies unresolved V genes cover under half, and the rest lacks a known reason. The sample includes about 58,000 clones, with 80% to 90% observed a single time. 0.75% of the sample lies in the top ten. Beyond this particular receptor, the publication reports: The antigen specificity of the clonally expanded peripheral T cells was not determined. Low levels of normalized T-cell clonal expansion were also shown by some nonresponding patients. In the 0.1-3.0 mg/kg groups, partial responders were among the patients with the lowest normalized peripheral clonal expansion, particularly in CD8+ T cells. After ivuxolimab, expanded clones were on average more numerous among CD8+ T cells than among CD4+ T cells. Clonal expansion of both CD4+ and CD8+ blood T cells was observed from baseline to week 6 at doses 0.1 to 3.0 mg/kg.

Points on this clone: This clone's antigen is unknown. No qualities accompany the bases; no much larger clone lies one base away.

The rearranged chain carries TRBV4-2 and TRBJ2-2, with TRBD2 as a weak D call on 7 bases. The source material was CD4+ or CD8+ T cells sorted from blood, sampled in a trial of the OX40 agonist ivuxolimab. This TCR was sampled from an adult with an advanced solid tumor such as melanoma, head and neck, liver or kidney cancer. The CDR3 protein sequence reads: CASSQDGGGYTGELFF. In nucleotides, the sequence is TGTGCCAGCAGCCAAGATGGGGGGGGCTACACCGGGGAGCTGTTTTTT.